The 8 T cell receptor beta chains given below trace back to one sample, sequenced in a study of identical twins. TCRdb fed the 5' RACE reads into MiXCR, producing one record per CDR3 protein. The data show 550,000 to 800,000 distinct CDR3 sequences, with around 7.5% seen just once and about 1.6% held by the top ten. This sample was also put to use in a study of yellow fever vaccine responses in identical twins.

The source material was PBMCs. These receptors came from a woman aged 18 to 35 in good health.

As to this clonotype: Since the CDR3 does not end with the conserved phenylalanine or tryptophan, this likely comes from a read error. The chain couples TRBV7-2 to TRBJ2-1; maybe TRBD1 (5 bases). The ends were cut back, 5 bases at V and 0 bases at J, with 11 bases in the middle. The CDR3 is 15 residues long. CDR1 SGHTA and CDR2 FQGNSA come from the germline V gene. CDR3 protein: CASSRRVGSYNEQFL. The CDR3 DNA follows: TGTGCCAGCAGCCGCAGGGTCGGCTCCTACAATGAGCAGTTCCTC.

The chain carries TRBV12-3 or TRBV12-4 and TRBJ2-3; 9 nucleotides line up with TRBD2. Trimming cost V 3 bases and J 5 bases; bases outside gene matches: 6. This CDR3 spans 15 amino acids. As DNA, the CDR3 is TGTGCCAGCAGTTTTAGCGGGAGTGTGTTAGATACGCAGTATTTT. It translates to CASSFSGSVLDTQYF.

The rearrangement uses TRBV20-1 and TRBJ2-1; 9 bases map to TRBD1. Germline V gives CDR1 DFQATT, CDR2 SNEGSKA (reference sequence). V gave up 6 bases and J gave up 4 bases; unmatched junction bases: 13. The CDR3 extends over 16 amino acids. This CDR3 is CSAQGQGSTGYNEQFF. The CDR3 nucleotides read TGCAGTGCCCAAGGACAGGGGAGTACTGGGTACAATGAGCAGTTCTTC.

The V gene is TRBV6-2 or TRBV6-3, the J gene TRBJ2-5; 8 nucleotides match TRBD1. With V trimmed by 2 bases and J by 2 bases, 22 bases remained unmatched. CDR3 length equals 21 residues. The germline V gene encodes CDR1 MNHEY and CDR2 SVGEGT. The DNA for the CDR3 is TGTGCCAGCAGTTACCGACGACCACGGGGACAGGTCGAGGATGGGCAAGAGACCCAGTACTTC. Amino acids: CASSYRRPRGQVEDGQETQYF.

J is TRBJ1-5 and V is TRBV19; D might be TRBD1 (6 bases). Germline V CDR1 and CDR2: LNHDA, SQIVND (reference sequence). Deletions cut 4 bases from V and 0 bases from J, with 10 bases between. The CDR3 is made up of 15 amino acids. The CDR3 DNA reads as TGTGCCAGTAGTACCGGACAGAATAGCAATCAGCCCCAGCATTTT. Amino acid sequence: CASSTGQNSNQPQHF.

This clonotype came up many times. The V gene is TRBV28, the J gene TRBJ2-1, with 12 bases fitting TRBD2. Germline loops: CDR1 MDHEN, CDR2 SYDVKM. The length of the CDR3 is 17 residues. V dropped 8 bases and J dropped 4; count of bases not matched to a gene: 12. The DNA for the CDR3 is TGTGCCAGCCGACTAGCGGGAGTTTTAATAGCTTACAATGAGCAGTTCTTC. It codes for CASRLAGVLIAYNEQFF.

Concerning this clonotype itself: Mismatch with germline at one junction end may stem from a read error. V usage is TRBV20-1 and J usage is TRBJ1-2; D is unresolved. Germline V lookup: CDR1 DFQATT, CDR2 SNEGSKA (reference sequence). The CDR3 has 16 residues. The CDR3 region has the DNA TGCTGTGCTAGAGATCCCGGAGGCGAACGAAACTATGGCTACACCTTC. It is translated as CCARDPGGERNYGYTF.

This clonotype was counted between two and nine times. The chain is built from TRBV3-1 and TRBJ2-3, with D perhaps matching TRBD1 (5 bases). Germline values: CDR1 LGHDT, CDR2 YNNKEL (reference sequence). V lost 0 bases to trimming and J lost 9 bases, with 19 bases between them. The CDR3 extends over 16 amino acids. The CDR3 DNA is TGTGCCAGCAGCCAAGATCAGGGCTTTGGCACAGCCACGCAGTATTTT. This translates into CASSQDQGFGTATQYF.